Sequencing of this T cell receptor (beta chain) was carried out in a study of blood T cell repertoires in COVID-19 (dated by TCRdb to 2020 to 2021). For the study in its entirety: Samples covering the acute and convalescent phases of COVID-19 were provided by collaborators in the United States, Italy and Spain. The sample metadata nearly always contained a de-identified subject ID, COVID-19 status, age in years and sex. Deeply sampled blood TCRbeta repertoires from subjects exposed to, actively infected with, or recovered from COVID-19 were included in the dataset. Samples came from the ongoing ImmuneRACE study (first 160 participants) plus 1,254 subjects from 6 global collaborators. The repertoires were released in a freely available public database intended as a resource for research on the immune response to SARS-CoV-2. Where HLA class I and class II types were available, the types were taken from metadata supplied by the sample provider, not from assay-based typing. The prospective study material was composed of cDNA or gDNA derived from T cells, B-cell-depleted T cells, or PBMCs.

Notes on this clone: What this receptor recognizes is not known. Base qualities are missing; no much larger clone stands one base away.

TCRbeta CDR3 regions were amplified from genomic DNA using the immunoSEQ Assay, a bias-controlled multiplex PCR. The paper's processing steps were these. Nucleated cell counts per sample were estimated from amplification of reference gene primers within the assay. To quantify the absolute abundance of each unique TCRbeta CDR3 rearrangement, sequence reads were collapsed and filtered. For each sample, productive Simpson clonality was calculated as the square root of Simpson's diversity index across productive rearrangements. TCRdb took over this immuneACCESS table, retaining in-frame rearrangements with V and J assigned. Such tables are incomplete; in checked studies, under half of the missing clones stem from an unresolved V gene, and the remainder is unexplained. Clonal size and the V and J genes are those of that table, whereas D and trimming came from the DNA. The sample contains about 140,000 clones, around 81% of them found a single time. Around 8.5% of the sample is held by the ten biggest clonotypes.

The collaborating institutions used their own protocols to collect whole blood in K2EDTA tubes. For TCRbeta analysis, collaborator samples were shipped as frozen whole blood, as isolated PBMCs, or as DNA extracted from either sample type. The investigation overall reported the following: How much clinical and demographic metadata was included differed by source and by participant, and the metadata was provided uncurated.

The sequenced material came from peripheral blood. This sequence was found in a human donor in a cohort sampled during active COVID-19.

CDR3 region: CASSSRTGRIFETQYF. The DNA reads as follows: TGTGCCAGCAGCTCCCGGACAGGACGGATTTTTGAGACCCAGTACTTC. The chain is made from TRBV9 and TRBJ2-5; TRBD1 lines up with 7 middle nucleotides. The CDR3 numbers 16 residues from cysteine through phenylalanine. The sequence is cut down to CDR3 DNA, 48 bases in frame from base 1. V lost 4 bases and J lost 5 bases, and the count of bases not matched to a germline gene is 14. The CDR1 and CDR2 encoded by the germline V gene are SGDLS and YYNGEE.